These T cell receptor beta chains were read from a single sample in a study of shared clonotypes between healthy human individuals. Sequencing used immunoSEQ multiplex PCR; TCRdb keeps in-frame clones, though not all of them. The data show about 2.4 million clones, just over 90% seen once. The sample was naive CD4+ T cells sorted from blood. The receptors come from a man between 18 and 35 years old in good health. The conserved cysteine and the conserved F or W are not part of the CDR3 here.

J,V,CDR3
TRBJ1-1,TRBV27,ASSLEGLMNTEAF
TRBJ2-5,TRBV29-1,SVVAHQETQY
TRBJ2-1,TRBV7-9,ASSSRGAWNEQF
TRBJ1-2,TRBV30,AWSPPDRYYGYT
TRBJ1-2,TRBV19,ASFKAGFGYT
TRBJ2-5,TRBV7-6,ASSSNLPRQGRLETQY
TRBJ2-3,TRBV9,ASSDQLASGGPNTDTQY
TRBJ2-1,TRBV7-2,ASSLGGEGRNEQF
TRBJ2-5,TRBV4-1,ASSTDIAQQETQY
TRBJ2-1,TRBV19,ASDTSGRTYNEQF
TRBJ1-1,TRBV5-1,ASSLDGQVEAF
TRBJ1-1,TRBV10-3,AISGRERGTEAF
TRBJ1-1,TRBV11-3,ASSSRGGNTEAF
TRBJ2-5,TRBV5-1,ASSFGTFKETQY
TRBJ2-2,TRBV11-3,ASSPLRGAVNTGELF
TRBJ2-5,TRBV25-1,ASSEIEETQY
TRBJ2-3,TRBV27,ASSFQGGDTQY
TRBJ1-2,TRBV5-4,ASSRATGRYNYGYT
TRBJ2-2,TRBV6-5,ATEGHRGPGELF
TRBJ1-6,TRBV30,ACPLGETVGPLH
TRBJ2-3,TRBV11-1,ASSLIPEGTQLQY
TRBJ2-1,TRBV10-3,AISEGSGRPSYNEQF
TRBJ2-1,TRBV10-3,AIRRQTAVSYNEQF
TRBJ2-3,TRBV7-2,ASSMLAGSRGTQY
TRBJ1-1,TRBV11-2,ASSLGTGNTEAF
TRBJ2-7,TRBV9,ASSPDSLTYEQY
TRBJ2-7,TRBV5-1,ASSYSGDYEQY
TRBJ2-3,TRBV5-1,ASSLARADTQY
TRBJ2-1,TRBV18,ASSPLASSSYNEQF
TRBJ2-3,TRBV5-1,ASSLGPLAGASSTDTQY
TRBJ1-6,TRBV7-2,ASSLETGVFSPLH
TRBJ2-6,TRBV2,ASMRTSGANVLT
TRBJ1-1,TRBV10-3,AISGGGDRSGDTEAF
TRBJ2-7,TRBV18,ASSLKGSGTGGSYEQY
TRBJ1-2,TRBV7-2,ASSSEPGGYGYT
TRBJ1-2,TRBV4-3,ASSQETGQGYT
TRBJ2-1,TRBV19,ASATSGIRAEQF